This TCR beta chain was sequenced during a study of T-cell reconstitution after alpha-beta-depleted transplantation in children. Of note for this clonotype: Antigen specificity is unknown.

The CDR3 consists of 17 residues. Deletions cut 0 bases from V and 4 bases from J, with 19 bases between. Per the germline V gene, CDR1 is SGHRS and CDR2 is YFSETQ. Overall study results and limits: Reportedly, only several hundred clones from non-depleted graft cells drove alpha-beta T-cell counts at about two months. Where some patients showed high TCRbeta diversity at day 60, it came from recipient T cells and thymic progenitors that had survived. A year post-transplant, T-cell counts and diversity derived mostly from newly produced T cells.

Using unique molecular identifiers, the investigators prepared the TCRbeta library. TCRdb called the PCR reads again in MiXCR, with one record for every CDR3 protein. Of some 830,000 distinct CDR3 sequences detected, roughly 15% appear once; the ten largest clones hold under 6%. This clonotype was obtained from a male patient younger than 18 who had a stem cell transplant for acute lymphoblastic leukemia, so the T cells may come from the graft donor. V gene TRBV5-1 combines with J gene TRBJ1-2; D might be TRBD1 (5 bases). Source: PBMCs, mostly from graft donor cells, taken 360 days after TCRalphabeta/CD19-depleted stem cell transplant. The CDR3 here is CASSLDRGMYETYGYTF. DNA of the CDR3: TGCGCCAGCAGCTTGGATAGGGGAATGTACGAGACCTATGGCTACACCTTC.